This record covers a single T cell receptor beta chain. Its antigen is unknown. Base quality data are lacking; no much larger clone is found one base away. These data originate in a study of cytomegalovirus exposure and HLA in healthy donors (dated by TCRdb to 2016 to 2017). General notes on the study: According to a later analysis, the 100 to 150 validation repertoires were produced on the same platform as the approximately 690 repertoires of the first cohort. The study aimed to test whether cataloging public T cell receptors could reveal signatures of past pathogen exposure. Along with the approximately 650-subject first cohort, a separate validation cohort of approximately 110 different subjects was used. The study combined high-throughput TCR immunosequencing, statistical association of individual TCRs with disease status, and machine learning to predict cytomegalovirus infection status.

General study outcomes and caveats: A few of the identified cytomegalovirus-associated TCR beta chains were confirmed in vitro to be specific for cytomegalovirus antigens. While some public TCRs were present in many individuals, most TCR sequences turned up only very rarely across donors. The study listed 150 to 200 TCR beta chains as associated with cytomegalovirus. In a later analysis, TCRs clustered in the first cohort were found to also tend to co-occur in the 130 or so validation repertoires, with around 94% of cluster scores above 0. The classifier was reported to diagnose cytomegalovirus status with high specificity and sensitivity in both the original cohort and the validation cohort. According to the authors, the approach could potentially be generalized to other disease states and immunological phenotypes. All 120 or so repertoires were used to score co-occurrence in the validation cohort in a later analysis, because that analysis had no HLA typing for the cohort.

The donors were included in the validation cohort of over a hundred subjects, a group kept apart from the approximately 700-subject first cohort. From cysteine to phenylalanine, the CDR3 is 15 amino acids long. Of the read, only the CDR3 DNA is kept; its 45 bases are in frame from base 1. The library was made by the immunoSEQ multiplex PCR assay. In the original analysis: A statistical classification framework was developed to diagnose cytomegalovirus status using the catalog of TCR beta chain sequences. The source is immuneACCESS, and TCRdb retained only in-frame sequences with V and J called. Part of the clones is not carried over; for the studies checked, unresolved V genes explain less than half of this, and the remainder is unexplained. That table gives V, J and clone size, and the DNA gave D and trimming. Recorded for this sample are about 220,000 clones; around nine tenths of them occurred a single time. The ten largest clones add up to approximately 1.1% of the sample.

The V gene is TRBV21-1 and the J gene is TRBJ1-6. TRBV21-1 is a documented pseudogene. The sample comprised PBMCs. This receptor was identified in a woman aged 18-29 years in good health and CMV-seronegative. The DNA sequence is as follows: TGTGCCAGCAGCAACCCGTCAATTAGAAATTCACCCCTCCACTTT. Its coded protein is CASSNPSIRNSPLHF.